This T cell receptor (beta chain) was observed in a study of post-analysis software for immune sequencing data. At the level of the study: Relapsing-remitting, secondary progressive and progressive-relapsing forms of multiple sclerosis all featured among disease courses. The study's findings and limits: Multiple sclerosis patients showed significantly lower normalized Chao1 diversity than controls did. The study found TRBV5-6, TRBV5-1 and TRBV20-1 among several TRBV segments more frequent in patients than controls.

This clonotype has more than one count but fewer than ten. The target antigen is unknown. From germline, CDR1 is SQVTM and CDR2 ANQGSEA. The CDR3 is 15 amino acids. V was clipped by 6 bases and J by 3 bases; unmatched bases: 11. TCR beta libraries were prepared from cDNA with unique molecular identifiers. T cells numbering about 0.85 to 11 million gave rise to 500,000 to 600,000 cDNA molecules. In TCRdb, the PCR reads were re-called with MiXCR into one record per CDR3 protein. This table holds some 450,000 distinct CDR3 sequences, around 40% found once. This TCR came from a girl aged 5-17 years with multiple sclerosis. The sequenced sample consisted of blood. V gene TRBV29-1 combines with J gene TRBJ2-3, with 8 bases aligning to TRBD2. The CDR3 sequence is CSVTKGLVDTDTQYF. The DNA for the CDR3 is TGCAGCGTGACCAAGGGACTAGTCGATACAGATACGCAGTATTTT.